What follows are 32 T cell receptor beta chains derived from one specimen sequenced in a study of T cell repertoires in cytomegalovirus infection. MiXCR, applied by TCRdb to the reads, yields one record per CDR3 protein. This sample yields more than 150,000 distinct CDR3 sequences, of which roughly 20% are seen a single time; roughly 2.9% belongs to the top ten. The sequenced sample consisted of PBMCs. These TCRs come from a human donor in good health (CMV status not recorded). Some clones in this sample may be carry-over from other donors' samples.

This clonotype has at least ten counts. The CDR3 sequence: CASSLDPGGEGSTTDTQYF. Written as DNA, the CDR3 is TGTGCCAGCAGCTTAGATCCAGGGGGGGAAGGATCTACCACAGATACGCAGTATTTT. The J gene is TRBJ2-3, the V gene TRBV7-8; D may correspond to TRBD1 or TRBD2 (7 bases each). The V end lost 1 base, the J end lost 2 bases, and 22 bases lay between the germline ends. The CDR3 covers 19 residues. The germline gives CDR1 SGHVS, CDR2 FQNEAQ.

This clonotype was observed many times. The DNA for the CDR3 is TGTGCCAGCAGCTTAGCGACTAGAAACGAGCAGTACTTC. Its translation: CASSLATRNEQYF. The chain is built from TRBV7-2 and TRBJ2-7; TRBD2 might be the D (6 bases). The germline V and J ends were trimmed by 0 bases and 5 bases, with 8 bases remaining between them. Germline values: CDR1 SGHTA, CDR2 FQGNSA. The CDR3 is 13 amino acids.

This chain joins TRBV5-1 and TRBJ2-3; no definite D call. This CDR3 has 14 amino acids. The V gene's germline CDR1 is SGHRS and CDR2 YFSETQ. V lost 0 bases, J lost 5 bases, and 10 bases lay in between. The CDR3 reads CASSLAISGDTQYF. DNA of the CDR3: TGCGCCAGCAGCTTGGCGATATCGGGAGATACGCAGTATTTT.

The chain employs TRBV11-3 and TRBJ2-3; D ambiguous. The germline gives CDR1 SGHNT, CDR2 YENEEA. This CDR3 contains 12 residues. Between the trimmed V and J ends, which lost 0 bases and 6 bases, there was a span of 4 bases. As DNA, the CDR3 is TGTGCCAGCAGCTTAGAACTGGATACGCAGTATTTT. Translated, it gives CASSLELDTQYF.

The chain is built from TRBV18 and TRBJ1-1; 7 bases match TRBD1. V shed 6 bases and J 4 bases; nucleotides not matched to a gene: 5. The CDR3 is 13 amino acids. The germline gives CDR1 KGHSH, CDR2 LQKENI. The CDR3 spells CASSLKGATEAFF. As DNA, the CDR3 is TGTGCCAGCTCCCTCAAGGGGGCCACTGAAGCTTTCTTT.

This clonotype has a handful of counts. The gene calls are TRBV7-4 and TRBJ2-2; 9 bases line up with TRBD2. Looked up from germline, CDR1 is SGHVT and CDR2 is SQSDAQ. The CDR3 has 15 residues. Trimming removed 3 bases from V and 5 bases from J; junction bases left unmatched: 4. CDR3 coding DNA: TGTGCCAGCAGCTTCGGCGGGGGGGGAACCGGGGAGCTGTTTTTT. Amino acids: CASSFGGGGTGELFF.

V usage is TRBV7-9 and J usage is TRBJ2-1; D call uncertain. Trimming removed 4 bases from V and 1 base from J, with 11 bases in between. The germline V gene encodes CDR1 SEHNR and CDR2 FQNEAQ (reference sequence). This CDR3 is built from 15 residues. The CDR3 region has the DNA TGTGCCAGCAGCTACCGGTCATCTTCCTACAATGAGCAGTTCTTC. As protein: CASSYRSSSYNEQFF. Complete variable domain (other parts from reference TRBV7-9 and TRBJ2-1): DTGVSQNPRHKITKRGQNVTFRCDPISEHNRLYWYRQTLGQGPEFLTYFQNEAQLEKSRLLSDRFSAERPKGSFSTLEIQRTEQGDSAMYLCASSYRSSSYNEQFFGPGTRLTVL.

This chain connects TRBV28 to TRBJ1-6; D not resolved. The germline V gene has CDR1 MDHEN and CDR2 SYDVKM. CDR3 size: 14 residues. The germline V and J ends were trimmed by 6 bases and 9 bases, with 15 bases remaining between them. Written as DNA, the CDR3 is TGTGCCAGCAGCCCGGGAGGGCGGATTTCACCCCTCCACTTT. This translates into CASSPGGRISPLHF.

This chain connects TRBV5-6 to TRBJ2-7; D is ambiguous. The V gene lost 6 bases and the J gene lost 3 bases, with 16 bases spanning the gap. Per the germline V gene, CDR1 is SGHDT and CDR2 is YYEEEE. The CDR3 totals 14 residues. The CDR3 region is CASTYPDGYYEQYF. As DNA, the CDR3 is TGTGCCAGCACCTACCCTGACGGGTACTACGAGCAGTACTTC.

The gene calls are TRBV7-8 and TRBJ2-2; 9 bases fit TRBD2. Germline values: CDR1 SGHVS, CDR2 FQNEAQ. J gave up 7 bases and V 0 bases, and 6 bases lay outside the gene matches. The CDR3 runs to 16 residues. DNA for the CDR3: TGTGCCAGCAGCTTAGCGGCGGGAGGGCTTAGCGGGGAGCTGTTTTTT. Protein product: CASSLAAGGLSGELFF.

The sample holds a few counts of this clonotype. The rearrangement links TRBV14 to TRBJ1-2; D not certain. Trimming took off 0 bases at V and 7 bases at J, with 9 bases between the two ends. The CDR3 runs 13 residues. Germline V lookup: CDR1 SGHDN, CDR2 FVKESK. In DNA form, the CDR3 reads TGTGCCAGCAGCCAAGATCTCGGACTTGGCTACACCTTC. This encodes CASSQDLGLGYTF. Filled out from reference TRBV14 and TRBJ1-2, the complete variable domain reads EAGVTQFPSHSVIEKGQTVTLRCDPISGHDNLYWYRRVMGKEIKFLLHFVKESKQDESGMPNNRFLAERTGGTYSTLKVQPAELEDSGVYFCASSQDLGLGYTFGSGTRLTVV.

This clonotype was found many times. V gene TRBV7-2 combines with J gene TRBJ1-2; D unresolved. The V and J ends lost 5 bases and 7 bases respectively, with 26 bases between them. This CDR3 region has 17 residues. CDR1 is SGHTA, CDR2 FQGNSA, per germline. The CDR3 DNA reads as TGTGCCAGCAGCCCGAGTTCAGAGGAGGCAACTGTTGGTGGCTACACCTTC. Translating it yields CASSPSSEEATVGGYTF.

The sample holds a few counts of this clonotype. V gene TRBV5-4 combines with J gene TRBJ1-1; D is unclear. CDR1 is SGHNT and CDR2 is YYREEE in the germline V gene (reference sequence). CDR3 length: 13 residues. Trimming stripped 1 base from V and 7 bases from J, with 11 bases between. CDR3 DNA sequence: TGTGCCAGCAGCTTGAGGTCGGATTATGAAGCTTTCTTT. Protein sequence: CASSLRSDYEAFF.

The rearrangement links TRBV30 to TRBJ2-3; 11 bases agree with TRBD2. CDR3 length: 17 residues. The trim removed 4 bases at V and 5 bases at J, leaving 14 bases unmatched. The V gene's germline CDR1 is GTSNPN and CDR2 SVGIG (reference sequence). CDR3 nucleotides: TGTGCCTGGAAAATAATCGAACTAGCGGGAGTACGAGATACGCAGTATTTT. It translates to CAWKIIELAGVRDTQYF.

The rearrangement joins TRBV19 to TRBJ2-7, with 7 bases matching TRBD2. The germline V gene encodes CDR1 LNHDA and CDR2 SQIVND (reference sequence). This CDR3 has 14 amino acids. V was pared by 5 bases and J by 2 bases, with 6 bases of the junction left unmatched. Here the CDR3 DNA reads TGTGCCAGTAGTCCCCGGCTAGCGGCCTACGAGCAGTACTTC. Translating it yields CASSPRLAAYEQYF. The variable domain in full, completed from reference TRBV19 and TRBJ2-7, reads DGGITQSPKYLFRKEGQNVTLSCEQNLNHDAMYWYRQDPGQGLRLIYYSQIVNDFQKGDIAEGYSVSREKKESFPLTVTSAQKNPTAFYLCASSPRLAAYEQYFGPGTRLTVT.

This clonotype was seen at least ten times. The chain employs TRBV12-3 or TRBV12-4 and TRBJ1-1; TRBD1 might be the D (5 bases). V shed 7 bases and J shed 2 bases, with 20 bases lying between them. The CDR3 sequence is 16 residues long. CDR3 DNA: TGTGCCAGCACTTCGCCTGGGGACTACTACAACACTGAAGCTTTCTTT. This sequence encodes CASTSPGDYYNTEAFF.

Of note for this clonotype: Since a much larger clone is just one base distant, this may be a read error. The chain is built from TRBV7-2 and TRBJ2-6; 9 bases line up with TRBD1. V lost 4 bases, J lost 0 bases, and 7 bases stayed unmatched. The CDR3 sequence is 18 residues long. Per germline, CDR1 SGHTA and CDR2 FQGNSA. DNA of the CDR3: TGTGCCAGCAGCTCCAACAGGGGGCTGCGCTCTGGGGCCAACGTCCTGACTTTC. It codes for CASSSNRGLRSGANVLTF.

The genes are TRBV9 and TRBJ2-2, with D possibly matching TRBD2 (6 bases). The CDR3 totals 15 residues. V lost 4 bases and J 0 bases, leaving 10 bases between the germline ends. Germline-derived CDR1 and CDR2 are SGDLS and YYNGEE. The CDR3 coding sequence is TGTGCCAGCAGCCTTGGACTAACGAACACCGGGGAGCTGTTTTTT. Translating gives CASSLGLTNTGELFF. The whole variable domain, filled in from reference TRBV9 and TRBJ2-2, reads DSGVTQTPKHLITATGQRVTLRCSPRSGDLSVYWYQQSLDQGLQFLIQYYNGEERAKGNILERFSAQQFPDLHSELNLSSLELGDSALYFCASSLGLTNTGELFFGEGSRLTVL.

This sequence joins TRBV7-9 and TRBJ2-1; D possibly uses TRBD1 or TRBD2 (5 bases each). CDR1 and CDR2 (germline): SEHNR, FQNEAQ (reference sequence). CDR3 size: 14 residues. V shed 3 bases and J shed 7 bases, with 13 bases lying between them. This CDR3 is CASSFLAPGNEQFF. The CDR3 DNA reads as TGTGCCAGCAGCTTCCTAGCCCCAGGGAATGAGCAGTTCTTC.

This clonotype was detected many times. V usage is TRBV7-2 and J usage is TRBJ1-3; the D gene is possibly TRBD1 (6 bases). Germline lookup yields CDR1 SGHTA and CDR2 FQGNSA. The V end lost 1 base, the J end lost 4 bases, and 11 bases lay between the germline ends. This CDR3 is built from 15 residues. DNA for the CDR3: TGTGCCAGCAGCTTAGAAGGCAGGGGAGGAAACACCATATATTTT. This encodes CASSLEGRGGNTIYF. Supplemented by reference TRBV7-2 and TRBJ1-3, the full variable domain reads GAGVSQSPSNKVTEKGKDVELRCDPISGHTALYWYRQSLGQGLEFLIYFQGNSAPDKSGLPSDRFSAERTGGSVSTLTIQRTQQEDSAVYLCASSLEGRGGNTIYFGEGSWLTVV.

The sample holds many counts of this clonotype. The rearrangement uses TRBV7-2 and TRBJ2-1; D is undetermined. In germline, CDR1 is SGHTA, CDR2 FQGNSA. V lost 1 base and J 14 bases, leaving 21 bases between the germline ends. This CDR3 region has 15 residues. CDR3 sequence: CASSLDWSNVALEFF. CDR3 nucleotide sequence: TGTGCCAGCAGCTTAGATTGGTCTAATGTTGCGTTGGAGTTCTTC.

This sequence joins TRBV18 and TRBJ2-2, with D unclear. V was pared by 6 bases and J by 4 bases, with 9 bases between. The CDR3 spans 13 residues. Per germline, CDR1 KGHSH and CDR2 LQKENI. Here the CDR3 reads CASSSTATGELFF. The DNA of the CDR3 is TGTGCCAGCTCGTCGACCGCCACCGGGGAGCTGTTTTTT.

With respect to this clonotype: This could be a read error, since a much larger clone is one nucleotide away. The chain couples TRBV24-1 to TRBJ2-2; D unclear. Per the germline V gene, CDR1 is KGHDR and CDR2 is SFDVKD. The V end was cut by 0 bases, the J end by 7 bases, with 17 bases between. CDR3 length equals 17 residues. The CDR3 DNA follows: TGTGCCACCAGTGATTTGATCGCGGACCCAGGCATCGGGGAGCTGTTTTTT. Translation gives CATSDLIADPGIGELFF.

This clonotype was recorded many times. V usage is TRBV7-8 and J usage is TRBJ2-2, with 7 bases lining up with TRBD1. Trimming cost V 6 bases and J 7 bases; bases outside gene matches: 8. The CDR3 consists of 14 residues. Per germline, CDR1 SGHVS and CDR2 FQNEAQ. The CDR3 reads CASSFSQGFGELFF. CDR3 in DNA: TGTGCCAGCAGTTTCTCACAGGGGTTCGGGGAGCTGTTTTTT.

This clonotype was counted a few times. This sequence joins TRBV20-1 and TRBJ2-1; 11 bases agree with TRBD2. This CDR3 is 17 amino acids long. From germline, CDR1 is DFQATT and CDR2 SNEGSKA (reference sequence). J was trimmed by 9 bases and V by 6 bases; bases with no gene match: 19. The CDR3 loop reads CSAKSGKTSGSRGEQFF. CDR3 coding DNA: TGCAGTGCAAAGTCGGGGAAAACTAGCGGGAGTAGGGGTGAGCAGTTCTTC.

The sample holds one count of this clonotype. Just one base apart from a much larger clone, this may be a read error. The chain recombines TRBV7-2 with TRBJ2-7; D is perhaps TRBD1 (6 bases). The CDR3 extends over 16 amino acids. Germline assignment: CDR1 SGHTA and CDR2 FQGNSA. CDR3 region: CVSSPDAARGPYEQYF. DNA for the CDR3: TGTGTCAGCAGCCCTGATGCGGCCAGGGGCCCCTACGAGCAGTACTTC.

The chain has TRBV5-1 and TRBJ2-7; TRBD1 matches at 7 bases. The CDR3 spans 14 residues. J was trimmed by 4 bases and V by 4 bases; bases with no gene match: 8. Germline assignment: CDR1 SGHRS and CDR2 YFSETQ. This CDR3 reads CASSLGTDLYEQYF. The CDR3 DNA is TGCGCCAGCAGCCTCGGGACAGACCTATACGAGCAGTACTTC.

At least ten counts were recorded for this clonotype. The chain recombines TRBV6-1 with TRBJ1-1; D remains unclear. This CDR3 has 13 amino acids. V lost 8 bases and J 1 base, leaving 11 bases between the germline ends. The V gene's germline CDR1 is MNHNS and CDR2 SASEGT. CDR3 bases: TGTGCCAGCTCAGCAGAGACGAACACTGAAGCTTTCTTT. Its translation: CASSAETNTEAFF.

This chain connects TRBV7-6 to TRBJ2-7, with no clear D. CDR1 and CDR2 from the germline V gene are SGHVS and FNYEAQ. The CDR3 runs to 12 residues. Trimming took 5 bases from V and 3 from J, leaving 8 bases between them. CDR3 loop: CASSKDGYEQYF. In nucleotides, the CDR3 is TGTGCCAGCAGCAAAGACGGCTACGAGCAGTACTTC.

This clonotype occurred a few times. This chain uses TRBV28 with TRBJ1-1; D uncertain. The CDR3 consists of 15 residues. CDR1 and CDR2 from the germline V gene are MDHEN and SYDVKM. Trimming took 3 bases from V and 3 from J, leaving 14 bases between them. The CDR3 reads CASSFPPGRDTEAFF. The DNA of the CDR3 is TGTGCCAGCAGTTTTCCCCCGGGGAGAGACACTGAAGCTTTCTTT.

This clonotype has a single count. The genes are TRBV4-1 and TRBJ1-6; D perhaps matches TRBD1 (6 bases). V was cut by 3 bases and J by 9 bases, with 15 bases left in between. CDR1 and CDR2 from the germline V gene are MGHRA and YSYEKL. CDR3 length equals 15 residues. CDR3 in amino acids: CASSHGGREASPLHF. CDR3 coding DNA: TGCGCCAGCAGCCACGGGGGGCGCGAAGCTTCACCCCTCCACTTT.

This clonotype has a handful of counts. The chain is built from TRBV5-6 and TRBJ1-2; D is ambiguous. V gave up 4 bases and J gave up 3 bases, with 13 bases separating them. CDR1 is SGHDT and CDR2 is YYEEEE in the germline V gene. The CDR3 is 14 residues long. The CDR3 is CASSPGRTDYGYTF. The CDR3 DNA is TGTGCCAGCAGCCCCGGAAGGACGGACTATGGCTACACCTTC. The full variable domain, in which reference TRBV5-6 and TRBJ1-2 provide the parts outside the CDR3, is DAGVTQSPTHLIKTRGQQVTLRCSPKSGHDTVSWYQQALGQGPQFIFQYYEEEERQRGNFPDRFSGHQFPNYSSELNVNALLLGDSALYLCASSPGRTDYGYTFGSGTRLTVV.